This TCR beta chain was sequenced for a study of cytomegalovirus exposure and HLA in healthy donors listed by TCRdb under 2017. Regarding the research as a whole: A later analysis indicated that the 130 or so validation repertoires were generated on the platform also employed for the roughly 720 repertoires of the first cohort. The study was designed to test whether signatures of past pathogen exposure could be identified by cataloging public T cell receptors. The study combined high-throughput TCR immunosequencing, statistical association of individual TCRs with disease status, and machine learning to predict cytomegalovirus infection status. A separate validation cohort of about 110 different subjects was used in addition to the roughly 640-subject first cohort. Broader findings and caveats from the paper: While some public TCRs were present in many individuals, most TCR sequences turned up only very rarely across donors. A few of the identified cytomegalovirus-associated TCR beta chains were confirmed in vitro to be specific for cytomegalovirus antigens. Of the cluster scores, around 95% were above 0 in a later analysis, which found that TCRs clustered in the first cohort also tended to co-occur in the roughly 130 validation repertoires. The validation cohort had no HLA typing available for a later analysis, so co-occurrence within that cohort was assessed over all 120 or so repertoires. The classifier was reported to diagnose cytomegalovirus status with high specificity and sensitivity in both the original and validation cohorts. A total of around 150 TCR beta chains were listed by the study as associated with cytomegalovirus. The authors suggested that the approach could potentially be extended to other disease states and immunological phenotypes.

The CDR3 contains 15 residues, cysteine and phenylalanine counted. This entry keeps only the CDR3 DNA: 45 bases, framed from base 1. Trimming leaves V shorter by 2 bases and J shorter by 2 bases, with the junction holding 4 bases beyond the gene matches. CDR1 and CDR2 (SGDLS, YYNGEE) derive from the germline V gene. The library was obtained by the immunoSEQ multiplex PCR assay. Per the authors' processing: A statistical classification framework was developed to diagnose cytomegalovirus status using the catalog of TCR beta chain sequences. The clones in this table, taken by TCRdb from immuneACCESS, are in-frame only. Not every clone is retained; where verified, under half of the shortfall comes from an unresolved V gene, and the cause of the rest is unknown. Clone size and the V and J calls come from that table; the DNA yielded D and trimming. The sample table records 100,000 to 150,000 clones; roughly 95% of these occur just once. The ten top clones hold 1.7% of the sample.

On this clone: The clone's antigen remains unknown. No much larger clone exists at a distance of one base, and base qualities are not known.

The donors were included in the validation cohort of 100 to 150 subjects, a group kept apart from the approximately 650-subject first cohort. Input material: PBMCs. The chain joins TRBV9 to TRBJ2-5; 9 central bases correspond to TRBD2. This TCR derives from a man younger than 35 in good health and CMV-seronegative. This receptor carries the CDR3 CASSVSGSWQETQYF. In nucleotide form, the sequence is TGTGCCAGCAGCGTTAGCGGGAGTTGGCAAGAGACCCAGTACTTC.